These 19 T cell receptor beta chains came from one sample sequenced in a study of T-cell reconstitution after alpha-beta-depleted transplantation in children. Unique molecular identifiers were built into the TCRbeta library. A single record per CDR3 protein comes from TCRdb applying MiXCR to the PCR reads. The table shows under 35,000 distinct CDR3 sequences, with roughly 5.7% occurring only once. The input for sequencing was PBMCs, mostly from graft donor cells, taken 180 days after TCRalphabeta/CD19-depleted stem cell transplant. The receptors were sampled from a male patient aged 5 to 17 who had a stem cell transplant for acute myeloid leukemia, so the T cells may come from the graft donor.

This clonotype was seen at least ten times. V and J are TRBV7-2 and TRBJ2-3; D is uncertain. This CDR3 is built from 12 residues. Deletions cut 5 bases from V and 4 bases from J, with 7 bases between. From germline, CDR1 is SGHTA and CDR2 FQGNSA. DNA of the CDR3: TGTGCCAGCAGCCATTACGCAGATACGCAGTATTTT. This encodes CASSHYADTQYF.

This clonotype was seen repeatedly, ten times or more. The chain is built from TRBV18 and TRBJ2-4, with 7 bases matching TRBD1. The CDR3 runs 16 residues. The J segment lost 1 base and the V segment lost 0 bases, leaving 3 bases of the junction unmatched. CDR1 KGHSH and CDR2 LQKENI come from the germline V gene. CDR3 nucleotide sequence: TGTGCCAGCTCACCACCTCTGGACAGGGCCAAAAACATTCAGTACTTC. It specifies CASSPPLDRAKNIQYF.

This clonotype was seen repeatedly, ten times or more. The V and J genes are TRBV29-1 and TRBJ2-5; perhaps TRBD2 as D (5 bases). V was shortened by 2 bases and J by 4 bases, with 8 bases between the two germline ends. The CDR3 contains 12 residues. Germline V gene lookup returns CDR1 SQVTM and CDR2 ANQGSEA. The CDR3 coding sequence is TGCAGCGTTGAACCTAGCTCAGAGACCCAGTACTTC. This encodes CSVEPSSETQYF.

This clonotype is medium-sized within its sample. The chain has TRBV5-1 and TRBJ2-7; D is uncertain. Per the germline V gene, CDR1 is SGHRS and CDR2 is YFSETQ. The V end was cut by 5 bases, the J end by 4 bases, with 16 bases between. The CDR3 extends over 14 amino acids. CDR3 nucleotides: TGCGCCAGCAGATGGGGTCCGGATTCTTACGAGCAGTACGTC. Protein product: CASRWGPDSYEQYV.

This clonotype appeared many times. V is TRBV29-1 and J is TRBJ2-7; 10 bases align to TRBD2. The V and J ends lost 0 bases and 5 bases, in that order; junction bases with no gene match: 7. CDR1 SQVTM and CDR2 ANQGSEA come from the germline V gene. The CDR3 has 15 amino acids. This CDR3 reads CSVEDHSGGRNEQYF. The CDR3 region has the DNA TGCAGCGTTGAAGATCATAGCGGGGGGCGCAACGAGCAGTACTTC.

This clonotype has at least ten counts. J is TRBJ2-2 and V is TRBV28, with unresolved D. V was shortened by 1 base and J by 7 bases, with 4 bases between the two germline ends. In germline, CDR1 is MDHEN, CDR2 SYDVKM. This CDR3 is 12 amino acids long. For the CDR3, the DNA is TGTGCCAGCAGTTTATCAGTCGGGGAGCTGTTTTTT. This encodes CASSLSVGELFF.

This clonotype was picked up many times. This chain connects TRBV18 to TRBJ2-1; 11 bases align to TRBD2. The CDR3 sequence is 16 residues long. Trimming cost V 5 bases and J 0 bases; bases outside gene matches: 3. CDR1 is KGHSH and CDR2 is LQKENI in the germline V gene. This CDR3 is CASSVTSGSSYNEQFF. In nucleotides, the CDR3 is TGTGCCAGCTCAGTTACTAGCGGGAGCTCCTACAATGAGCAGTTCTTC.

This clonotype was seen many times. CDR3 nucleotides: TGCGCCAGCAGCTTGGGGGGGCAAGGTCAGCCCCAGCATTTT. Translation: CASSLGGQGQPQHF. V usage is TRBV5-1 and J usage is TRBJ1-5; D is perhaps TRBD1 (6 bases). The V end was cut by 0 bases, the J end by 6 bases, with 10 bases between. Germline loops: CDR1 SGHRS, CDR2 YFSETQ. CDR3 length: 14 amino acids.

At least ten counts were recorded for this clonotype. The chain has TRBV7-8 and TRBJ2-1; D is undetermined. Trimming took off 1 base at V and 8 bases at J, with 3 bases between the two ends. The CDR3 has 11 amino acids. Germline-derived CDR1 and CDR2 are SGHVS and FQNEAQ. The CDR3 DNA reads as TGTGCCAGCAGCTTAGATCATGAGCAGTTCTTC. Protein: CASSLDHEQFF.

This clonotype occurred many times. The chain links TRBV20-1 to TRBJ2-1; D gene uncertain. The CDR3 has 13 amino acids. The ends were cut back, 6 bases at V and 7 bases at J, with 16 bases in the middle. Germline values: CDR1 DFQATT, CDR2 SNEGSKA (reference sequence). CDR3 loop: CSAILNPENEQFF. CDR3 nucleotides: TGCAGTGCCATCCTCAATCCGGAGAATGAGCAGTTCTTC.

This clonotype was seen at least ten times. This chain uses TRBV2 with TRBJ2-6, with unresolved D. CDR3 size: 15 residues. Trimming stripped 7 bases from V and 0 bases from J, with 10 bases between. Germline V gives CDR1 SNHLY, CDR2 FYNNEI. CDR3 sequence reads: CASTRRPSGANVLTF. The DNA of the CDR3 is TGTGCCAGCACCCGCCGGCCCTCTGGGGCCAACGTCCTGACTTTC.

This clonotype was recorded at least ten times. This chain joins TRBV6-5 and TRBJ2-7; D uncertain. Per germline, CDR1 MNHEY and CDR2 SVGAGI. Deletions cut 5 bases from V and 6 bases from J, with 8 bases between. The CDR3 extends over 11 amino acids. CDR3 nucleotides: TGTGCCAGCAGTACCCCTGGCGAGCAGTACTTC. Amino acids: CASSTPGEQYF.

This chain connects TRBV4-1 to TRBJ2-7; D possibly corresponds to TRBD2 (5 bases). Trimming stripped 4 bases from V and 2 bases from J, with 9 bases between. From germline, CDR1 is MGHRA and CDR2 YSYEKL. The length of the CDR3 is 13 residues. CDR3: CASSRGLTYEQYV. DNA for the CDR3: TGCGCCAGCAGCCGCGGACTTACCTACGAGCAGTACGTC.

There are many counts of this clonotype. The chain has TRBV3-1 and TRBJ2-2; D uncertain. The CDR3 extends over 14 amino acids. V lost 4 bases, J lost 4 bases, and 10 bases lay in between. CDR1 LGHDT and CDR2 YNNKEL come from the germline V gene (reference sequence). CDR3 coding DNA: TGTGCCAGCAGCCCCAAATCGCTCACCGGGGAGCTGTTTTTT. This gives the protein CASSPKSLTGELFF. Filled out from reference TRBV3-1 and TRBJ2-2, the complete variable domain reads DTAVSQTPKYLVTQMGNDKSIKCEQNLGHDTMYWYKQDSKKFLKIMFSYNNKELIINETVPNRFSPKSPDKAHLNLHINSLELGDSAVYFCASSPKSLTGELFFGEGSRLTVL.

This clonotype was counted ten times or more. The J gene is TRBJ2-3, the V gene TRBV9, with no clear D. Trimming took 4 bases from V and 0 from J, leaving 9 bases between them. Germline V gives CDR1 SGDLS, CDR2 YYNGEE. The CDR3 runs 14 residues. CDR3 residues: CASSSFESTDTQYF. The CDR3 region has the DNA TGTGCCAGCAGCTCCTTCGAGAGCACAGATACGCAGTATTTT.

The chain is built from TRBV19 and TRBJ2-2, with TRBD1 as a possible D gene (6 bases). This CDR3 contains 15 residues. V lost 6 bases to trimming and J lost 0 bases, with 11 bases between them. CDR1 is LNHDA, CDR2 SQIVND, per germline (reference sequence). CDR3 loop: CASSRDTPNTGELFF. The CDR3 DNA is TGTGCCAGTAGCCGGGACACCCCGAACACCGGGGAGCTGTTTTTT.

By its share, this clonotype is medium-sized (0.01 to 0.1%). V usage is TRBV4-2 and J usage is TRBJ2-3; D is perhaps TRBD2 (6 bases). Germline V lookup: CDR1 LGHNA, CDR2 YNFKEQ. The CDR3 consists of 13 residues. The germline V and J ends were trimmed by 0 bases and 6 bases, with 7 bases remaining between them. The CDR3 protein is CASSQDGGDTQYF. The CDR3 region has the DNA TGTGCCAGCAGCCAAGATGGAGGGGATACGCAGTATTTT.

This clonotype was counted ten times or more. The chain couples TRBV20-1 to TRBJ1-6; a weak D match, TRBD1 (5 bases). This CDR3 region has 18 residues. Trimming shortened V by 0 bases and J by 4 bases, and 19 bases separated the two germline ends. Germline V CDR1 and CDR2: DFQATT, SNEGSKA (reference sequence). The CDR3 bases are TGCAGTGCTAGAGATACGTCGTCGGGGGGTTTGTATAATTCACCCCTCCACTTT. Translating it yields CSARDTSSGGLYNSPLHF.

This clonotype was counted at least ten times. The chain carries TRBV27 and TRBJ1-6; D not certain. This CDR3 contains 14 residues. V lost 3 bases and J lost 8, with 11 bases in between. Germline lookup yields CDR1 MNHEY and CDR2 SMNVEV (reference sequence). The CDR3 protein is CASSFSSDDSPLHF. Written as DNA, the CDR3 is TGTGCCAGCAGTTTTTCCAGCGACGATTCACCCCTCCACTTT.